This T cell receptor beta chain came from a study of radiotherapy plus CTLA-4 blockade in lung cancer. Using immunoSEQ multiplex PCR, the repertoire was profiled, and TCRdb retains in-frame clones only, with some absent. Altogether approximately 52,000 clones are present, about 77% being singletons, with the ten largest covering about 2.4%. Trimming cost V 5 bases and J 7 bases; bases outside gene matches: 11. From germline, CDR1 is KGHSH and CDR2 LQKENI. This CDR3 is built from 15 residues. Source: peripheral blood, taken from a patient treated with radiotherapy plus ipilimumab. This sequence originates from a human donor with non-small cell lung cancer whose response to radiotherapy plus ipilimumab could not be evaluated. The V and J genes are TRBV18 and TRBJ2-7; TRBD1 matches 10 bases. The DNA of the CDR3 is TGTGCCAGCTCATACAAATCCGGGACAGGGGATGAGCAGTACTTC. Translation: CASSYKSGTGDEQYF.